These 16 T cell receptor beta chains share one sample of origin, sequenced in a study of shared clonotypes between healthy human individuals. Assay used: immunoSEQ multiplex PCR; TCRdb lists only in-frame clones, some missing. This table has some 2,100,000 clones, 90% to 96% appearing once. Sequencing input: naive CD4+ T cells sorted from blood. The subset: CD45RA+ positively selected. The receptors originated from a man aged 18 to 30 in good health.

V gene TRBV5-8 combines with J gene TRBJ2-2, with 7 bases that match TRBD2. CDR3 length equals 17 residues. Germline values: CDR1 SGHTS, CDR2 YDEGEE. V dropped 3 bases and J dropped 2; count of bases not matched to a gene: 10. The CDR3 protein is CASSYSGSNLNTGELFF. Written as DNA, the CDR3 is TGTGCCAGCAGCTATAGCGGGTCGAATCTCAACACCGGGGAGCTGTTTTTT.

The J gene is TRBJ2-7, the V gene TRBV27, with unresolved D. CDR3 length: 13 amino acids. Germline CDR1 is MNHEY and CDR2 is SMNVEV (reference sequence). The germline V and J ends were trimmed by 0 bases and 4 bases, with 7 bases remaining between them. CDR3 residues: CASSLSGWYEQYF. CDR3 nucleotide sequence: TGTGCCAGCAGTTTATCAGGGTGGTACGAGCAGTACTTC.

The chain combines TRBV6-9 with TRBJ2-5; 8 bases map to TRBD2. CDR3 size: 15 residues. J gave up 4 bases and V 0 bases, and 4 bases lay outside the gene matches. Germline V gene sequence: CDR1 MNHGY, CDR2 SVAAGI. The chain's CDR3 is CASSYSAGGSETQYF. CDR3 bases: TGTGCCAGCAGTTATTCGGCGGGGGGTTCAGAGACCCAGTACTTC.

This rearrangement joins TRBV16 to TRBJ1-1; D is perhaps TRBD1 (5 bases). Per the germline V gene, CDR1 is KGHSY and CDR2 is FQNENV. Between the trimmed V and J ends, which lost 2 bases and 0 bases, there was a span of 10 bases. The CDR3 is 15 residues long. The CDR3 loop is CASSQNRGMNTEAFF. The CDR3 DNA reads as TGTGCCAGCAGCCAAAATAGGGGTATGAACACTGAAGCTTTCTTT.

The V call is TRBV11-2, the J call TRBJ1-3, with D hard to call. Trimming stripped 3 bases from V and 7 bases from J, with 13 bases between. CDR1 and CDR2 (germline): SGHAT, FQNNGV. The CDR3 contains 14 residues. For the CDR3, the DNA is TGTGCCAGCAGCTTGGCAGGAGCAAGGAACACCATATATTTT. This codes for CASSLAGARNTIYF.

This chain joins TRBV12-5 and TRBJ1-3, with a tentative D call TRBD1 (6 bases). The germline CDR1 and CDR2 sequences are LGHNT and FRNRAP. Trimming cost V 6 bases and J 4 bases, with 16 bases left between them. CDR3 size: 15 residues. The CDR3 DNA follows: TGTGCTAGTGGCCCGGGGGGGCTAGGAGGAAACACCATATATTTT. Protein sequence: CASGPGGLGGNTIYF.

This rearrangement joins TRBV2 to TRBJ1-5; D is perhaps TRBD1 (6 bases). There are 16 residues in the CDR3. Trimming pared 3 bases from V and 6 bases from J, leaving 18 bases between. CDR1 SNHLY and CDR2 FYNNEI come from the germline V gene. The CDR3 sequence: CASSEWGGLSSQPQHF. CDR3 in DNA: TGTGCCAGCAGTGAGTGGGGGGGGCTGTCGAGTCAGCCCCAGCATTTT. The whole variable domain, filled in from reference TRBV2 and TRBJ1-5, reads EPEVTQTPSHQVTQMGQEVILRCVPISNHLYFYWYRQILGQKVEFLVSFYNNEISEKSEIFDDQFSVERPDGSNFTLKIRSTKLEDSAMYFCASSEWGGLSSQPQHFGDGTRLSIL.

The V call is TRBV18, the J call TRBJ2-7; D is perhaps TRBD1 (7 bases). Looked up from germline, CDR1 is KGHSH and CDR2 is LQKENI. The CDR3 is 15 amino acids. Trimming took off 1 base at V and 2 bases at J, with 12 bases between the two ends. The CDR3 region has the DNA TGTGCCAGCTCACCACAACAGGGGACTGCCTACGAGCAGTACTTC. It encodes CASSPQQGTAYEQYF.

V usage is TRBV11-3 and J usage is TRBJ2-2, with 7 bases identical to TRBD1. The J segment lost 5 bases and the V segment lost 8 bases, leaving 8 bases of the junction unmatched. Looked up from germline, CDR1 is SGHNT and CDR2 is YENEEA. CDR3 length equals 14 residues. CDR3 residues: CASCRQGETGELFF. In DNA, the CDR3 is TGTGCCAGCTGCCGACAGGGAGAGACCGGGGAGCTGTTTTTT.

This sequence joins TRBV7-8 and TRBJ1-2; 9 bases match TRBD1. V dropped 5 bases and J dropped 4; count of bases not matched to a gene: 8. The germline V gene encodes CDR1 SGHVS and CDR2 FQNEAQ. This CDR3 is built from 15 residues. The DNA for the CDR3 is TGTGCCAGCAGCCCGCCGGGACAGGGAAGCTATGGCTACACCTTC. Protein product: CASSPPGQGSYGYTF.

The count of this clone is one. The chain uses TRBV9 and TRBJ2-1, with D perhaps TRBD2 (6 bases). The CDR3 is 15 amino acids. V was trimmed by 0 bases and J by 4 bases, leaving 11 bases between them. Germline V gene lookup returns CDR1 SGDLS and CDR2 YYNGEE. CDR3 bases: TGTGCCAGCAGCGTAGTAGGAGGGTTTTACAATGAGCAGTTCTTC. Encoded protein: CASSVVGGFYNEQFF.

The CDR3 protein is CASSIGTGEGLRHF. The CDR3 nucleotides read TGTGCCAGTAGTATTGGGACAGGGGAAGGCCTCCGGCATTTT. The genes are TRBV19 and TRBJ1-5, with 10 bases that match TRBD1. V was clipped by 3 bases and J by 15 bases; unmatched bases: 11. Germline CDR1 and CDR2: LNHDA and SQIVND (reference sequence). The CDR3 covers 14 residues.

The chain joins TRBV11-2 to TRBJ2-2, with a tentative D call TRBD1 (5 bases). Germline CDR1 is SGHAT and CDR2 is FQNNGV. CDR3 length: 15 amino acids. Between the trimmed V and J ends, which lost 5 bases and 5 bases, there was a span of 15 bases. The CDR3 DNA sequence: TGTGCCAGCAGCCCCCCCGGAAGGGGAACCGGGGAGCTGTTTTTT. It encodes CASSPPGRGTGELFF.

Only one count was recorded for this clone. The rearrangement links TRBV7-2 to TRBJ1-1, with 7 positions matching TRBD1. The CDR3 is 16 residues long. Per germline, CDR1 SGHTA and CDR2 FQGNSA. Trimming cost V 5 bases and J 2 bases; bases outside gene matches: 11. This CDR3 is CASSRAPTGLNTEAFF. CDR3 nucleotides: TGTGCCAGCAGCAGAGCCCCGACAGGGTTAAACACTGAAGCTTTCTTT.

In regard to this clone: At the DNA level, this CDR3 is encoded by other sequences in the same sample as well. The gene calls are TRBV5-1 and TRBJ2-5; TRBD2 aligns across 8 bases. J gave up 5 bases and V 0 bases, and 6 bases lay outside the gene matches. In germline, CDR1 is SGHRS, CDR2 YFSETQ. The CDR3 has 15 amino acids. CDR3 in DNA: TGCGCCAGCAGCTTGGCGGGAGGGCCGGGGGAGACCCAGTACTTC. It yields the protein CASSLAGGPGETQYF.

This clone was detected once. The CDR3 DNA sequence: TGTGCCAGCAGTGCCAGAAGCATTAACACAGATACGCAGTATTTT. Encoded protein: CASSARSINTDTQYF. The rearrangement joins TRBV2 to TRBJ2-3, with no clear D. CDR1 is SNHLY, CDR2 FYNNEI, per germline. Trimming took 4 bases from V and 2 from J, leaving 13 bases between them. The CDR3 contains 15 residues.